The clone carrying this TCR beta chain is categorized as medium-sized. A single record per CDR3 protein comes from TCRdb applying MiXCR to the 5' RACE reads. Seen here are some 7,100 distinct CDR3 sequences, around 58% observed once, and the top ten hold under 3%. The sample originates from a study of T-cell memory formation after mild COVID-19. The junction had 8 bases not matched to a gene; V was cut back by 5 bases and J by 4 bases. Germline CDR1 and CDR2: SGHDT and YYEEEE. This CDR3 has 15 residues. The genes are TRBV5-6 and TRBJ1-3; 8 bases are a match to TRBD1. This sequence originates from an adult who had mild COVID-19 (a few samples of this study predate the infection). Cell type and time point are not known. The sequencing sample was made of PBMCs or a T cell subset sorted from them (not recorded which). As DNA, the CDR3 is TGTGCCAGCAGTCTCGACAGGGGAGGAGGAAACACCATATATTTT. Its protein product is CASSLDRGGGNTIYF. Looking up the rest from reference TRBV5-6 and TRBJ1-3 gives the full variable domain: DAGVTQSPTHLIKTRGQQVTLRCSPKSGHDTVSWYQQALGQGPQFIFQYYEEEERQRGNFPDRFSGHQFPNYSSELNVNALLLGDSALYLCASSLDRGGGNTIYFGEGSWLTVV.